The 26 T cell receptor beta chains below all came from one sample that was sequenced in a study of lymphopenia after photon versus proton radiotherapy. Only in-frame clones appear in the TCRdb table, and some are missing; sequencing was by immunoSEQ multiplex PCR. The table includes over 50,000 clones, approximately 83% detected once. The sequencing here drew on peripheral blood, taken from a patient treated with photon-based radiotherapy. These receptors originate from a man between 40 and 49 years old with gastric cancer.

The V call is TRBV15, the J call TRBJ2-3, with 10 bases fitting TRBD1. This CDR3 comprises 14 residues. Germline CDR1 is LNHNV and CDR2 is YYDKDF (reference sequence). The J segment lost 3 bases and the V segment lost 9 bases, leaving 6 bases of the junction unmatched. This chain's CDR3 is CATHGQGVTDTQYF. DNA for the CDR3: TGTGCCACGCACGGACAGGGGGTGACAGATACGCAGTATTTT.

J is TRBJ2-1 and V is TRBV7-2, with D maybe TRBD2 (5 bases). The CDR3 loop spans 15 amino acids. V lost 1 base to trimming and J lost 3 bases, with 10 bases between them. The germline gives CDR1 SGHTA, CDR2 FQGNSA. For the CDR3, the DNA is TGTGCCAGCAGCTTAGGATACGGGAACTACAATGAGCAGTTCTTC. It specifies CASSLGYGNYNEQFF.

The rearrangement links TRBV7-6 to TRBJ1-2, with D unresolved. This CDR3 spans 11 amino acids. V was clipped by 5 bases and J by 4 bases, with 5 bases between them. The germline gives CDR1 SGHVS, CDR2 FNYEAQ. DNA of the CDR3: TGTGCCAGCAGCGGCTCCTATGGCTACACCTTC. This codes for CASSGSYGYTF.

The V call is TRBV6-1, the J call TRBJ1-6; D is unresolved. The germline V gene encodes CDR1 MNHNS and CDR2 SASEGT. The CDR3 totals 16 residues. The V end lost 5 bases, the J end lost 0 bases, and 11 bases lay between the germline ends. This CDR3 is CASSQDWSSYNSPLHF. The CDR3 coding sequence is TGTGCCAGCAGTCAAGACTGGAGCTCCTATAATTCACCCCTCCACTTT.

V and J are TRBV12-5 and TRBJ2-2, with D hard to call. The length of the CDR3 is 16 residues. CDR1 and CDR2 (germline): LGHNT, FRNRAP. V lost 1 base and J lost 1, with 10 bases in between. The CDR3 nucleotides are TGTGCTAGTGGTTTGGCCCCAAGTAAGAACACCGGGGAGCTGTTTTTT. Translation: CASGLAPSKNTGELFF.

The rearrangement uses TRBV7-2 and TRBJ2-5; D gene ambiguous. The V end was cut by 5 bases, the J end by 2 bases, with 3 bases between. This CDR3 is 11 amino acids long. Germline values: CDR1 SGHTA, CDR2 FQGNSA. CDR3 in amino acids: CASSLQETQYF. The CDR3, as DNA: TGTGCCAGCAGCCTTCAAGAGACCCAGTACTTC.

The CDR3 is CASRPSASYNSPLHF. For the CDR3, the DNA is TGTGCCAGCAGACCCAGTGCCTCCTATAATTCACCCCTCCACTTT. This rearrangement joins TRBV6-5 to TRBJ1-6, with unresolved D. V lost 6 bases and J lost 0, with 9 bases in between. CDR1 MNHEY and CDR2 SVGAGI come from the germline V gene. This CDR3 contains 15 residues.

This clone was seen just once. The V and J genes are TRBV6-1 and TRBJ1-2, with D unresolved. CDR3 length: 13 residues. Germline CDR1 is MNHNS and CDR2 is SASEGT. V dropped 1 base and J dropped 4 bases, with 7 bases sitting between them. Written as DNA, the CDR3 is TGTGCCAGCAGTGAAGAGGGCTTCTATGGCTACACCTTC. This encodes CASSEEGFYGYTF.

The V and J genes are TRBV7-3 and TRBJ1-6; D gene uncertain. Germline CDR1 SGHTA, CDR2 FQGTGA. This CDR3 has 14 amino acids. Trimming stripped 4 bases from V and 6 bases from J, with 10 bases between. This CDR3 reads CASSWGTGNSPLHF. The DNA for the CDR3 is TGTGCCAGCAGCTGGGGAACTGGTAATTCACCCCTCCACTTT.

V is TRBV5-1 and J is TRBJ1-2; 10 bases line up with TRBD1. This CDR3 region has 14 residues. CDR1 and CDR2 from the germline V gene are SGHRS and YFSETQ. The V gene end was trimmed by 4 bases and the J gene end by 2 bases; junction bases not matched to a gene: 2. DNA for the CDR3: TGCGCCAGCAGCCCGGGACAGGGGAACTATGGCTACACCTTC. Protein: CASSPGQGNYGYTF. The full variable domain, its missing parts supplied by reference TRBV5-1 and TRBJ1-2, is KAGVTQTPRYLIKTRGQQVTLSCSPISGHRSVSWYQQTPGQGLQFLFEYFSETQRNKGNFPGRFSGRQFSNSRSEMNVSTLELGDSALYLCASSPGQGNYGYTFGSGTRLTVV.

The rearrangement uses TRBV30 and TRBJ1-1; 11 nucleotides align to TRBD1. The trim removed 0 bases at V and 0 bases at J, leaving 12 bases unmatched. This CDR3 region has 19 residues. Germline CDR1 reads GTSNPN; CDR2 reads SVGIG (reference sequence). The CDR3 DNA reads TGTGCCTGGAGTGTACGGGGGACAGGGGGTTCACGGGTGAACACTGAAGCTTTCTTT. This encodes CAWSVRGTGGSRVNTEAFF.

As to this clone: The same CDR3 can be traced to other DNA sequences in this sample. V is TRBV29-1 and J is TRBJ2-1; 7 positions agree with TRBD1. Per the germline V gene, CDR1 is SQVTM and CDR2 is ANQGSEA. With V trimmed by 6 bases and J by 7 bases, 6 bases remained unmatched. This CDR3 region has 12 residues. The DNA for the CDR3 is TGCAGCGTAAACAGGGGTCCGAATGAGCAGTTCTTC. Its translation is CSVNRGPNEQFF.

The sample holds one count of this clone. The rearrangement uses TRBV5-1 and TRBJ1-4; no reliable D call. Germline lookup yields CDR1 SGHRS and CDR2 YFSETQ. The CDR3 spans 13 residues. Trimming shortened V by 2 bases and J by 5 bases, and 7 bases separated the two germline ends. The CDR3 bases are TGCGCCAGCAGCTTACAGCCAAATGAAAAACTGTTTTTT. This sequence encodes CASSLQPNEKLFF.

CDR3 bases: TGTGCCAGTAGTCCCCGCCTATCTAACTATGGCTACACCTTC. It codes for CASSPRLSNYGYTF. This chain connects TRBV19 to TRBJ1-2; no clear D gene. The V and J ends lost 5 bases and 0 bases respectively, with 10 bases between them. The CDR3 spans 14 residues. Germline-derived CDR1 and CDR2 are LNHDA and SQIVND (reference sequence).

This clone occurred a few times. The rearrangement uses TRBV7-3 and TRBJ1-2; 7 positions agree with TRBD1. The CDR3 has 11 amino acids. Germline V lookup: CDR1 SGHTA, CDR2 FQGTGA. With V trimmed by 2 bases and J by 10 bases, 1 base remained unmatched. The CDR3 loop is CASSLGTAYTF. In nucleotides, the CDR3 is TGTGCCAGCAGCTTAGGGACAGCCTACACCTTC.

The chain couples TRBV5-6 to TRBJ1-1; 10 bases align to TRBD1. Germline V gene data show CDR1 as SGHDT and CDR2 as YYEEEE. CDR3 size: 14 residues. V was clipped by 3 bases and J by 5 bases; unmatched bases: 4. CDR3 loop: CASSWGQGWTEAFF. The DNA of the CDR3 is TGTGCCAGCAGCTGGGGACAGGGGTGGACTGAAGCTTTCTTT.

The chain carries TRBV7-6 and TRBJ2-6; perhaps TRBD1 as D (6 bases). The germline V and J ends were trimmed by 7 bases and 0 bases, with 13 bases remaining between them. This CDR3 has 16 amino acids. Germline CDR1 is SGHVS and CDR2 is FNYEAQ. The DNA of the CDR3 is TGTGCCAGCACCTACGCAGGGGTCTCTGGGGCCAACGTCCTGACTTTC. As protein: CASTYAGVSGANVLTF.

Only one count was recorded for this clone. The chain uses TRBV13 and TRBJ1-1, with D perhaps TRBD1 (5 bases). The CDR3 length is 14 residues. Germline lookup yields CDR1 PRHDT and CDR2 FYEKMQ (reference sequence). The V and J ends lost 0 bases and 1 base respectively, with 6 bases between them. Here the CDR3 reads CASSLGGGNTEAFF. In DNA, the CDR3 is TGTGCCAGCAGCTTAGGCGGGGGGAACACTGAAGCTTTCTTT.

The rearrangement joins TRBV5-1 to TRBJ2-7; D gene unclear. The CDR3 runs 14 residues. Germline CDR1 and CDR2: SGHRS and YFSETQ. V was clipped by 1 base and J by 5 bases, with 13 bases between them. The CDR3 nucleotides are TGCGCCAGCAGCTTGACCCCCCAGACCCACGAGCAGTACTTC. Translated: CASSLTPQTHEQYF.

This rearrangement joins TRBV7-2 to TRBJ2-7; no definite D call. Trimming pared 2 bases from V and 0 bases from J, leaving 11 bases between. CDR1 SGHTA and CDR2 FQGNSA come from the germline V gene. This CDR3 is built from 15 residues. The chain's CDR3 is CASSLPQSGSYEQYF. CDR3 nucleotides: TGTGCCAGCAGCTTACCCCAGAGTGGCTCCTACGAGCAGTACTTC. The full variable domain, with the rest looked up from reference TRBV7-2 and TRBJ2-7, is GAGVSQSPSNKVTEKGKDVELRCDPISGHTALYWYRQSLGQGLEFLIYFQGNSAPDKSGLPSDRFSAERTGGSVSTLTIQRTQQEDSAVYLCASSLPQSGSYEQYFGPGTRLTVT.

The V and J genes are TRBV5-1 and TRBJ1-2; D gene uncertain. The CDR3 spans 15 residues. Germline V gene data show CDR1 as SGHRS and CDR2 as YFSETQ. The V end was cut by 0 bases, the J end by 0 bases, with 9 bases between. CDR3 bases: TGCGCCAGCAGCTTGGTAGAGGGCGCTAACTATGGCTACACCTTC. Encoded protein: CASSLVEGANYGYTF. Variable domain in full (rest from reference TRBV5-1 and TRBJ1-2): KAGVTQTPRYLIKTRGQQVTLSCSPISGHRSVSWYQQTPGQGLQFLFEYFSETQRNKGNFPGRFSGRQFSNSRSEMNVSTLELGDSALYLCASSLVEGANYGYTFGSGTRLTVV.

This rearrangement joins TRBV6-5 to TRBJ1-5; TRBD1 aligns across 8 bases. Germline-derived CDR1 and CDR2 are MNHEY and SVGAGI. J gave up 4 bases and V 4 bases, and 6 bases lay outside the gene matches. CDR3 length: 15 residues. CDR3 DNA: TGTGCCAGCAGTTGGACCGGGACAGGTAATCAGCCCCAGCATTTT. It translates to CASSWTGTGNQPQHF.

This clone appeared a few times. The genes are TRBV2 and TRBJ1-3; no clear D. There are 16 residues in the CDR3. V was cut by 0 bases and J by 0 bases, with 9 bases left in between. Germline V CDR1 and CDR2: SNHLY, FYNNEI. CDR3 nucleotide sequence: TGTGCCAGCAGTGAAGCGGGCCAGAGCTCTGGAAACACCATATATTTT. The encoded protein is CASSEAGQSSGNTIYF.

The chain links TRBV5-1 to TRBJ1-2; D not resolved. Per germline, CDR1 SGHRS and CDR2 YFSETQ. This CDR3 has 14 amino acids. Trimming cost V 4 bases and J 4 bases, with 14 bases left between them. This CDR3 reads CASSPEVESYGYTF. The CDR3 region has the DNA TGCGCCAGCAGCCCGGAGGTGGAAAGCTATGGCTACACCTTC. Full variable domain (outside the CDR3, taken from reference TRBV5-1 and TRBJ1-2): KAGVTQTPRYLIKTRGQQVTLSCSPISGHRSVSWYQQTPGQGLQFLFEYFSETQRNKGNFPGRFSGRQFSNSRSEMNVSTLELGDSALYLCASSPEVESYGYTFGSGTRLTVV.

This clone was detected a few times. The rearrangement joins TRBV2 to TRBJ1-5; D call uncertain. The CDR3 has 13 amino acids. V lost 7 bases and J lost 0, with 7 bases in between. CDR1 SNHLY and CDR2 FYNNEI come from the germline V gene. The CDR3 DNA sequence: TGTGCCAGCACCCAATATAGCAATCAGCCCCAGCATTTT. This translates into CASTQYSNQPQHF.

The chain links TRBV7-2 to TRBJ2-5; 8 nucleotides line up with TRBD2. The ends lost 3 bases at V and 4 bases at J; junction bases unmatched: 10. The CDR3 has 16 amino acids. Germline V gene lookup returns CDR1 SGHTA and CDR2 FQGNSA. DNA for the CDR3: TGTGCCAGCAGCTTCATCGGGGGGGTAGTGCGAGAGACCCAGTACTTC. Amino acid sequence: CASSFIGGVVRETQYF.